This TCR beta chain stems from a study of identical twins. Study-wide findings and caveats: There was more out-of-frame TCR alpha sharing in monozygotic twins than models estimated. With abundant cord blood beta clonotypes, insertions were fewer; memory repertoires showed no such pattern.

This clonotype has more than one count but fewer than ten. Antigen specificity is unknown. TCRdb reprocessed the 5' RACE reads via MiXCR and lists one record per CDR3 protein. The sample records about 890,000 distinct CDR3 sequences, around 12% being singletons. From germline, CDR1 is SNHLY and CDR2 FYNNEI. The CDR3 extends over 16 amino acids. With V trimmed by 8 bases and J by 8 bases, 16 bases remained unmatched. In addition, the sample was reused for a study of yellow fever vaccine responses in identical twins.

The source material was PBMCs. The chain joins TRBV2 to TRBJ2-1; 9 bases agree with TRBD1. This sequence was found in a woman under 30 in good health. The CDR3 protein is CASRQTGTGIPDEQFF. CDR3 nucleotide sequence: TGTGCCAGCCGCCAAACCGGGACAGGGATTCCGGATGAGCAGTTCTTC.